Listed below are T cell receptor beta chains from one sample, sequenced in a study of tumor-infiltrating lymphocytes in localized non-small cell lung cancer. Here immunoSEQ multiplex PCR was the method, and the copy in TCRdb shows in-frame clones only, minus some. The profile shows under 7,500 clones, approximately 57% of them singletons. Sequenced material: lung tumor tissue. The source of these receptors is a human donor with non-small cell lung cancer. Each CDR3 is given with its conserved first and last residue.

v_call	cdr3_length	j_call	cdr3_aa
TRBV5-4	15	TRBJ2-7	CASSFPGTGDYEQYF
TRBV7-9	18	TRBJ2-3	CASSLANWTGVNTDTQYF
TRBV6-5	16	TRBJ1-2	CASSSTAGGANYGYTF
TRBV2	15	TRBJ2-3	CASSETGWDWDTQYF
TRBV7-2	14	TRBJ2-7	CASSFQAGHHEQYF
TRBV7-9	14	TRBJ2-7	CASSLSVATYEQYF
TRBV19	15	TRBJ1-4	CASSWRDRFNEKLFF
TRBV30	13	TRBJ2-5	CASGLTRGETQYF
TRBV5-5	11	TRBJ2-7	CASSPGSEQYF
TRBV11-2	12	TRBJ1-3	CASSLNRNTIYF
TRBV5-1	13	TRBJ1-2	CASSLATGRGYTF
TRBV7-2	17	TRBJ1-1	CASSQEGGGSMNTEAFF
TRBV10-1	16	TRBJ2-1	CATIWDRESSYNEQFF
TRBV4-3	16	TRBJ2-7	CASSQETGSFSYEQYF
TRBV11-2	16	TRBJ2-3	CASSLRLQGLTDTQYF
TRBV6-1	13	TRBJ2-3	CSGQGRLGDTQYF
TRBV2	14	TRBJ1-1	CASRMGGVATEAFF
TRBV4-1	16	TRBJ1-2	CASSQALGGLNYGYTF
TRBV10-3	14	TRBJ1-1	CAISIGQGNTEAFF
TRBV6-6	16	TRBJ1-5	CASSSPTGSSNQPQHF
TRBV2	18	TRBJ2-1	CASSSFLLIAGGYNEQFF
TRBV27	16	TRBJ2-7	CASSYGTGGSSYEQYF
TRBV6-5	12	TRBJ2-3	CASSNRADTQYF
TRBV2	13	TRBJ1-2	CAIKGGGAYGYTF
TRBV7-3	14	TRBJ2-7	CASSPDRVVHEQYF
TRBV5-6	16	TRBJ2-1	CANSWGPGQFYNEQFF
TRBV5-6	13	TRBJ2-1	CASSQMQHDEQFF
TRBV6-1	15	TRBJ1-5	CATGTGAFGNQPQHF
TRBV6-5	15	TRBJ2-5	CASTPTGGGGETQYF
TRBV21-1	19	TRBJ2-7	CASSKARVGASGRDYEQYF
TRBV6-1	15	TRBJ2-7	CASSENRQGPYEQYF
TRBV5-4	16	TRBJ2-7	CASSLVPGQALYEQYF
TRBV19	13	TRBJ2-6	CASSIGLGLVLTF
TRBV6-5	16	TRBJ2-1	CASSSRFGLNGNEQFF
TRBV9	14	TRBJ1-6	CASSVGAEYSPLHF
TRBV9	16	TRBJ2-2	CASSVLAGGLAGELFF
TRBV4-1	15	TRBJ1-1	CASSQLQNMNTEAFF
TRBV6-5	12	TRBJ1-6	CASSDWGSPLHF
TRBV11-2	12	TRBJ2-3	CASRRLADTQYF
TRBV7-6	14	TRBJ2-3	CASSSPLGTDTQYF
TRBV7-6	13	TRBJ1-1	CASSLVAGTEAFF
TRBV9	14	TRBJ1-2	CASSVDDRASGYTF
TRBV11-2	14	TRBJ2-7	CASSLGTPPYEQYF
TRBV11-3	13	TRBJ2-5	CASSLGLAETQYF
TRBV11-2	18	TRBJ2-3	CASSLDSLGWESTDTQYF